A single sample gave rise to the 5 T cell receptor beta chains below, sequenced in a study of cytomegalovirus exposure and HLA in healthy donors. The primer mix had 60 Vbeta and 13 Jbeta primers. Produced via immunoSEQ multiplex PCR; TCRdb's table is partial and in-frame only. The sample records approximately 150,000 clones, roughly 81% being singletons. The sequencing sample was made of PBMCs. The source is a woman between 50 and 59 years old in good health and CMV-seronegative.

This chain uses TRBV7-8 with TRBJ1-4; 7 bases align to TRBD1. Trimming removed 3 bases from V and 6 bases from J; junction bases left unmatched: 4. Germline-derived CDR1 and CDR2 are SGHVS and FQNEAQ. The CDR3 sequence is 14 residues long. In nucleotides, the CDR3 is TGTGCCAGCAGCTTTGGGCAGGGGGATGAAAAACTGTTTTTT. Its protein product is CASSFGQGDEKLFF.

This chain links TRBV7-9 with TRBJ2-1; TRBD2 is a possible D gene (6 bases). V was shortened by 4 bases and J by 8 bases, with 15 bases between the two germline ends. The germline V gene encodes CDR1 SEHNR and CDR2 FQNEAQ (reference sequence). This CDR3 comprises 14 residues. The CDR3 DNA is TGTGCCAGCAGCTCCGGTACTAGCATCGATGAGCAGTTCTTC. As protein: CASSSGTSIDEQFF.

This clone was recorded only once. The chain joins TRBV15 to TRBJ1-2; 7 nucleotides agree with TRBD1. Germline loops: CDR1 LNHNV, CDR2 YYDKDF (reference sequence). This CDR3 region has 17 residues. V lost 5 bases, J lost 6 bases, and 18 bases stayed unmatched. In DNA form, the CDR3 reads TGTGCCACCAGCGGTCCGCCACAGGGGCGTAGAGCTGATGGCTACACCTTC. This sequence encodes CATSGPPQGRRADGYTF. Drawing the rest from reference TRBV15 and TRBJ1-2, the complete variable domain is DAMVIQNPRYQVTQFGKPVTLSCSQTLNHNVMYWYQQKSSQAPKLLFHYYDKDFNNEADTPDNFQSRRPNTSFCFLDIRSPGLGDTAMYLCATSGPPQGRRADGYTFGSGTRLTVV.

The chain is built from TRBV28 and TRBJ1-1, with D perhaps matching TRBD1 (6 bases). The V and J ends lost 4 bases and 4 bases respectively, with 19 bases between them. The germline gives CDR1 MDHEN, CDR2 SYDVKM. The CDR3 is made up of 16 amino acids. The CDR3 is CASSSPWGGASTEAFF. The CDR3 coding sequence is TGTGCCAGCAGTTCCCCATGGGGGGGGGCTAGCACTGAAGCTTTCTTT.

The chain is built from TRBV15 and TRBJ2-2; 9 nucleotides agree with TRBD1. The CDR3 spans 16 residues. Germline V gives CDR1 LNHNV, CDR2 YYDKDF (reference sequence). V lost 4 bases and J lost 7; bases outside the gene matches: 10. CDR3 loop: CATSITPGQGGGELFF. Written as DNA, the CDR3 is TGTGCCACCAGCATAACTCCGGGACAGGGCGGCGGGGAGCTGTTTTTT. The complete variable domain, with remaining parts taken from reference TRBV15 and TRBJ2-2, reads DAMVIQNPRYQVTQFGKPVTLSCSQTLNHNVMYWYQQKSSQAPKLLFHYYDKDFNNEADTPDNFQSRRPNTSFCFLDIRSPGLGDTAMYLCATSITPGQGGGELFFGEGSRLTVL.